Following are 21 T cell receptor beta chains from one sample sequenced in a study of identical twins (dated by TCRdb to the mid-2010s). The method was 5' RACE. Reads for this sample came from an Illumina HiSeq 2000. TCRdb itself trimmed the public reads at Q25 with fastp, ran MiXCR and retained productive beta chains. All rows with the same CDR3 protein become a single entry with the most common DNA and genes. Here the sample has some 300,000 distinct CDR3 sequences; 9% to 15% occur a single time. The top ten hold approximately 7.5% of the sample. The sample was also linked to a second study, of yellow fever vaccine responses in identical twins.

Material for sequencing was CD8+ T cells sorted from blood. The receptors originated from a woman aged 18-29 years in good health.

The CDR3 DNA follows: TGTGCCAGCAGCGCCGCCCTTATGGCTTCCTATGGCTACACCTTC. Translating gives CASSAALMASYGYTF. The chain uses TRBV9 and TRBJ1-2; D call uncertain. The CDR3 consists of 15 residues. V dropped 3 bases and J dropped 4 bases, with 16 bases sitting between them. Germline CDR1 and CDR2: SGDLS and YYNGEE. Full variable domain (rest looked up from reference TRBV9 and TRBJ1-2): DSGVTQTPKHLITATGQRVTLRCSPRSGDLSVYWYQQSLDQGLQFLIQYYNGEERAKGNILERFSAQQFPDLHSELNLSSLELGDSALYFCASSAALMASYGYTFGSGTRLTVV.

This clonotype has only a few counts. The V call is TRBV7-9, the J call TRBJ2-1; no firm D call. Germline V lookup: CDR1 SEHNR, CDR2 FQNEAQ (reference sequence). The CDR3 has 15 amino acids. V lost 3 bases to trimming and J lost 2 bases, with 11 bases between them. The CDR3 loop is CASSFGIGAYNEQFF. The DNA of the CDR3 is TGTGCCAGCAGCTTCGGAATTGGGGCCTACAATGAGCAGTTCTTC.

This chain connects TRBV10-2 to TRBJ1-1; the D is unclear. Per germline, CDR1 WSHSY and CDR2 SAAADI. The CDR3 spans 14 residues. The V end lost 2 bases, the J end lost 0 bases, and 7 bases lay between the germline ends. CDR3 sequence reads: CASSEGSLNTEAFF. The CDR3 DNA is TGCGCCAGCAGTGAGGGCAGTCTGAACACTGAAGCTTTCTTT.

V and J are TRBV7-8 and TRBJ2-1; a possible D gene is TRBD1 (5 bases). V lost 5 bases and J lost 4, with 9 bases in between. CDR3 size: 13 residues. Per the germline V gene, CDR1 is SGHVS and CDR2 is FQNEAQ. The DNA of the CDR3 is TGTGCCAGCAGCCACGACAGATACAATGAGCAGTTCTTC. Amino acid sequence: CASSHDRYNEQFF.

V gene TRBV27 combines with J gene TRBJ1-6; 7 nucleotides align to TRBD1. Germline V CDR1 and CDR2: MNHEY, SMNVEV (reference sequence). The CDR3 has 14 residues. The junction had 5 bases not matched to a gene; V was cut back by 6 bases and J by 6 bases. The CDR3 reads CASRPGQINSPLHF. In DNA, the CDR3 is TGTGCCAGCAGGCCGGGACAGATTAATTCACCCCTCCACTTT.

The chain has TRBV10-2 and TRBJ1-5; D is undetermined. The CDR3 runs to 14 residues. Germline values: CDR1 WSHSY, CDR2 SAAADI. The V and J ends lost 3 bases and 4 bases respectively, with 10 bases between them. The CDR3 sequence is CASSDEGPNQPQHF. The DNA of the CDR3 is TGCGCCAGCAGTGATGAAGGACCTAATCAGCCCCAGCATTTT.

There are a few counts of this clonotype. The chain links TRBV6-5 to TRBJ2-3; D possibly corresponds to TRBD1 (6 bases). The CDR3 has 14 residues. From germline, CDR1 is MNHEY and CDR2 SVGAGI. Trimming pared 2 bases from V and 3 bases from J, leaving 9 bases between. CDR3 sequence reads: CASSYPGQTDTQYF. DNA for the CDR3: TGTGCCAGCAGTTACCCCGGACAGACAGATACGCAGTATTTT.

This clonotype was detected many times. The rearrangement uses TRBV15 and TRBJ2-7; D is possibly TRBD2 (5 bases). Germline CDR1 and CDR2: LNHNV and YYDKDF (reference sequence). V lost 3 bases, J lost 9 bases, and 24 bases lay in between. The CDR3 runs to 16 residues. The CDR3 here is CATSSRTYVQIRGQYF. The DNA of the CDR3 is TGTGCCACCAGCAGCAGGACCTACGTCCAGATCCGGGGGCAGTACTTC.

This clonotype was seen ten or more times. The rearrangement joins TRBV5-6 to TRBJ1-1, with D uncertain. CDR3 length equals 13 residues. Trimming stripped 4 bases from V and 1 base from J, with 8 bases between. Germline loops: CDR1 SGHDT, CDR2 YYEEEE. CDR3: CASSPDGNTEAFF. The CDR3 nucleotides are TGTGCCAGCAGCCCGGACGGGAACACTGAAGCTTTCTTT.

This clonotype showed up many times. CDR3 sequence (DNA): TGTGCCAGCAAAGGGGGACCACACCTTGAGCAGTTCTTC. Translation: CASKGGPHLEQFF. The chain has TRBV6-1 and TRBJ2-1, with D perhaps TRBD1 (6 bases). V lost 7 bases, J lost 9 bases, and 16 bases lay in between. Germline CDR1 MNHNS, CDR2 SASEGT. CDR3 length: 13 amino acids.

This clonotype was detected a few times. The gene calls are TRBV9 and TRBJ2-1, with TRBD1 identical over 8 bases. This CDR3 has 17 residues. V lost 4 bases to trimming and J lost 0 bases; unmatched junction nucleotides: 9. Germline loops: CDR1 SGDLS, CDR2 YYNGEE. CDR3: CASSRQGRISSYNEQFF. The CDR3, as DNA: TGTGCCAGCAGCCGACAGGGGCGAATTTCCTCCTACAATGAGCAGTTCTTC.

Only a few counts were recorded for this clonotype. This sequence joins TRBV24-1 and TRBJ2-3; 7 nucleotides agree with TRBD2. This CDR3 region has 18 residues. The J segment lost 0 bases and the V segment lost 0 bases, leaving 8 bases of the junction unmatched. CDR1 KGHDR and CDR2 SFDVKD come from the germline V gene. CDR3 in DNA: TGTGCCACCAGTGATTTGCAAGGGCTAGCGGCCAGCACAGATACGCAGTATTTT. Translating gives CATSDLQGLAASTDTQYF.

The CDR3: CASSGEGTEAFF. The CDR3 bases are TGTGCCAGCAGTGGGGAAGGGACAGAAGCTTTCTTT. The chain employs TRBV2 and TRBJ1-1; possible D gene TRBD1, 6 bases. V was clipped by 4 bases and J by 8 bases, with 11 bases between them. The CDR3 runs to 12 residues. Germline V CDR1 and CDR2: SNHLY, FYNNEI. The full variable domain, in which reference TRBV2 and TRBJ1-1 provide the parts outside the CDR3, is EPEVTQTPSHQVTQMGQEVILRCVPISNHLYFYWYRQILGQKVEFLVSFYNNEISEKSEIFDDQFSVERPDGSNFTLKIRSTKLEDSAMYFCASSGEGTEAFFGQGTRLTVV.

This clonotype was observed a handful of times. This rearrangement joins TRBV7-9 to TRBJ2-5; no firm D call. Trimming cost V 6 bases and J 3 bases, with 8 bases left between them. Germline values: CDR1 SEHNR, CDR2 FQNEAQ (reference sequence). The CDR3 covers 12 residues. CDR3 sequence reads: CASRLIEETQYF. CDR3 coding DNA: TGTGCCAGCAGGCTCATAGAAGAGACCCAGTACTTC.

The V and J genes are TRBV21-1 and TRBJ2-7. TRBV21-1 is reported as a pseudogene. The CDR3 totals 15 residues. The CDR3 bases are TGTGCCAGCAGCAAAGTGCCAGTAGTCTCCTACGAGCAGTACGTC. Protein sequence: CASSKVPVVSYEQYV.

The V gene is TRBV28, the J gene TRBJ2-1, with a weak D call TRBD2 (6 bases). The CDR3 consists of 13 residues. The ends were cut back, 4 bases at V and 7 bases at J, with 11 bases in the middle. CDR1 and CDR2 from the germline V gene are MDHEN and SYDVKM. The CDR3 nucleotides read TGTGCCAGCAGTTCCGGGAGTAGTAATGAGCAGTTCTTC. This translates into CASSSGSSNEQFF. The full variable domain, rest sourced from reference TRBV28 and TRBJ2-1, is DVKVTQSSRYLVKRTGEKVFLECVQDMDHENMFWYRQDPGLGLRLIYFSYDVKMKEKGDIPEGYSVSREKKERFSLILESASTNQTSMYLCASSSGSSNEQFFGPGTRLTVL.

Comments on this clonotype: This could be a read error, since a much larger clone is one nucleotide away. This sequence joins TRBV29-1 and TRBJ2-3; 9 nucleotides line up with TRBD2. Germline-derived CDR1 and CDR2 are SQVTM and ANQGSEA. The CDR3 spans 14 residues. In DNA form, the CDR3 reads TGCGGCGTCGAGCTAGCGGGAACAGCGAATACGCAGTATTTT. Protein sequence: CGVELAGTANTQYF.

This clonotype was seen only a few times. The CDR3 protein is CASSEVTSGGHQETQYF. The CDR3, as DNA: TGCGCCAGCAGTGAGGTGACTAGCGGGGGACATCAAGAGACCCAGTACTTC. The genes are TRBV10-2 and TRBJ2-5, with 12 bases aligning to TRBD2. The germline gives CDR1 WSHSY, CDR2 SAAADI. Trimming at V came to 2 bases and at J to 2 bases, leaving 6 bases not matched to a gene. The CDR3 extends over 17 amino acids.

This clonotype has just a few counts. This chain links TRBV9 with TRBJ2-2; a weak D match, TRBD2 (6 bases). Germline assignment: CDR1 SGDLS and CDR2 YYNGEE. This CDR3 is 16 amino acids long. The V end lost 4 bases, the J end lost 7 bases, and 20 bases lay between the germline ends. CDR3 loop: CASSPWTTTDGGELFF. The CDR3 DNA reads TGTGCCAGCAGCCCCTGGACTACGACCGACGGCGGGGAGCTGTTTTTT.

V gene TRBV20-1 combines with J gene TRBJ2-1; 7 bases align to TRBD2. V trimming: 6 bases; J trimming: 2 bases; junction bases outside the gene matches: 7. The V gene's germline CDR1 is DFQATT and CDR2 SNEGSKA (reference sequence). This CDR3 spans 14 amino acids. CDR3 region: CSAILAETYNEQFF. CDR3 bases: TGCAGTGCCATTCTAGCGGAGACCTACAATGAGCAGTTCTTC.

The V and J genes are TRBV27 and TRBJ2-3, with 9 positions matching TRBD2. The CDR3 totals 15 residues. V lost 5 bases and J lost 3; bases outside the gene matches: 6. Germline lookup yields CDR1 MNHEY and CDR2 SMNVEV (reference sequence). The CDR3 spells CASSRTSARTDTQYF. CDR3 nucleotides: TGTGCCAGCAGTCGGACTAGCGCCCGAACAGATACGCAGTATTTT.